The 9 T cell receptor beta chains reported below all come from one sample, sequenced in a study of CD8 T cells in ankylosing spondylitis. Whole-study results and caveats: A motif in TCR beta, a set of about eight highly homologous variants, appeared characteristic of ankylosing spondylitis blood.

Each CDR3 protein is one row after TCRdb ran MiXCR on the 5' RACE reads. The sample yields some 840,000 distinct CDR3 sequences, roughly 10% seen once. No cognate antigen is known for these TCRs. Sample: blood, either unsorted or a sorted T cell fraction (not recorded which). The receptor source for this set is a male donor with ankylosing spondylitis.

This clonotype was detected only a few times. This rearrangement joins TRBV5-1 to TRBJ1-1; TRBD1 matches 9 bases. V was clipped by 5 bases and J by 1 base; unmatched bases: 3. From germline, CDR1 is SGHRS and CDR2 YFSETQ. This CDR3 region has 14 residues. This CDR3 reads CASRQGAQNTEAFF. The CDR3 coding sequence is TGCGCCAGCAGACAGGGGGCCCAGAACACTGAAGCTTTCTTT. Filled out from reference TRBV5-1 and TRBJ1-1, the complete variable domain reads KAGVTQTPRYLIKTRGQQVTLSCSPISGHRSVSWYQQTPGQGLQFLFEYFSETQRNKGNFPGRFSGRQFSNSRSEMNVSTLELGDSALYLCASRQGAQNTEAFFGQGTRLTVV.

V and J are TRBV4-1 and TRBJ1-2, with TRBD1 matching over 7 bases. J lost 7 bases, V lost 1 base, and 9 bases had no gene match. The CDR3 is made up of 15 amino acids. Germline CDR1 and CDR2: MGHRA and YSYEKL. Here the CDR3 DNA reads TGCGCCAGCAGCCAAGTTTCAGGGGGAGTAGGTGGCTACACCTTC. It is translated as CASSQVSGGVGGYTF.

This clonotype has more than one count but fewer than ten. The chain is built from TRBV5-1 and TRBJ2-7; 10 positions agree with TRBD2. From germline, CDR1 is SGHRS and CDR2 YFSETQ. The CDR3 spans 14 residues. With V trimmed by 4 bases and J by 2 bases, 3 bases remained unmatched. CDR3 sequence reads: CASSASGRAYEQYF. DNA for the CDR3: TGCGCCAGCAGCGCGAGCGGGAGGGCCTACGAGCAGTACTTC.

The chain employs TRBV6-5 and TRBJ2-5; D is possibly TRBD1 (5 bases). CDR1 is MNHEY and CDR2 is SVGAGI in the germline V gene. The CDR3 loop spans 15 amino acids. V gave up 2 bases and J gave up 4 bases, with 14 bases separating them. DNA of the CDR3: TGTGCCAGCAGTTACGGTCAGGGTGTTGGAGAGACCCAGTACTTC. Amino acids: CASSYGQGVGETQYF.

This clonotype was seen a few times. The CDR3 DNA is TGTGCCAGCAGCTTAGGTTGGCAGGGGCAGTATGGCTACACCTTC. This encodes CASSLGWQGQYGYTF. V and J are TRBV7-2 and TRBJ1-2; tentatively, D is TRBD1 (6 bases). V was shortened by 1 base and J by 5 bases, with 14 bases between the two germline ends. Per the germline V gene, CDR1 is SGHTA and CDR2 is FQGNSA. The CDR3 sequence is 15 residues long. The full variable domain, rest sourced from reference TRBV7-2 and TRBJ1-2, is GAGVSQSPSNKVTEKGKDVELRCDPISGHTALYWYRQSLGQGLEFLIYFQGNSAPDKSGLPSDRFSAERTGGSVSTLTIQRTQQEDSAVYLCASSLGWQGQYGYTFGSGTRLTVV.

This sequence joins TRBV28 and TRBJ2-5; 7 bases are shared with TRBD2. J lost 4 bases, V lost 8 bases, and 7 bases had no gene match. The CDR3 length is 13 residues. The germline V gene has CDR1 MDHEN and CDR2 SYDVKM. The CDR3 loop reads CASWASGGETQYF. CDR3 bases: TGTGCCAGCTGGGCTAGCGGAGGAGAGACCCAGTACTTC.

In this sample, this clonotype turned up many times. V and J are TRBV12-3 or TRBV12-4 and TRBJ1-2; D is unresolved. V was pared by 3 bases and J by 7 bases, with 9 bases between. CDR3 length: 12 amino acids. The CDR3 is CASSFWEGGYTF. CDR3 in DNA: TGTGCCAGCAGTTTTTGGGAGGGTGGCTACACCTTC.

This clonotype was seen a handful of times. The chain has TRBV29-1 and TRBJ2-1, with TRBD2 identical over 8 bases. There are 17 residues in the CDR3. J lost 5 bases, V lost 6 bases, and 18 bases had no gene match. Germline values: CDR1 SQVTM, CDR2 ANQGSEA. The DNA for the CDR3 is TGCAGCGTGAGACGGACCAACAGACTAGCGCAGAACAATGAGCAGTTCTTC. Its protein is CSVRRTNRLAQNNEQFF.

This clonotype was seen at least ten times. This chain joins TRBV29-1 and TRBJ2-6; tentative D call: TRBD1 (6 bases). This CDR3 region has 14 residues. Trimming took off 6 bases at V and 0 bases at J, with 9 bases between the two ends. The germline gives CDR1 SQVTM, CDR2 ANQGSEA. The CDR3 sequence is CSVLQGSGANVLTF. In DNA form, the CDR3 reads TGCAGCGTACTACAGGGCTCTGGGGCCAACGTCCTGACTTTC.